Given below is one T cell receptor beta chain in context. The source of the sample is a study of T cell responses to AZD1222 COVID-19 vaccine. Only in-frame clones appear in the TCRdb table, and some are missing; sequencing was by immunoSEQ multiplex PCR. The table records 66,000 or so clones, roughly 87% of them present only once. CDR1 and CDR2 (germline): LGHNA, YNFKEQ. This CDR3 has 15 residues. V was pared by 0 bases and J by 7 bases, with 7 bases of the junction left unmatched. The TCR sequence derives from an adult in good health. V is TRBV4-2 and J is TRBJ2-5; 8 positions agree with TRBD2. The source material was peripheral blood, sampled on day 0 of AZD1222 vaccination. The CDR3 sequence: CASSQDLAGGGTQYF. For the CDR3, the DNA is TGTGCCAGCAGCCAAGATCTGGCGGGGGGAGGGACCCAGTACTTC.